A selection of T cell receptor beta chains follows, all from one sample in a study of identical twins. A single record per CDR3 protein comes from TCRdb applying MiXCR to the 5' RACE reads. This sample has some 710,000 distinct CDR3 sequences; approximately 6% occur once, and the top ten carry 1.5% to 2%. Sequenced input: naive T cells sorted from blood. The source is a man younger than 30 in good health. Both conserved end residues are part of each CDR3. Fields, in order: J gene, clone size, V gene, D gene, CDR3 protein, CDR3 DNA. A D gene is named only where the DNA matches it firmly. Only some rows state a clone size, as once, few, many or a class for expanded clones.

>TRBJ1-2|few|TRBV7-9|-
CASTSGPGYTF
TGTGCCAGCACCTCTGGGCCTGGCTACACCTTC
>TRBJ1-5|-|TRBV6-5|TRBD1
CASSYYRGDQPQHF
TGTGCCAGCAGTTACTACAGGGGAGATCAGCCCCAGCATTTT
>TRBJ2-2|-|TRBV11-2|TRBD2
CASSPRRGTGGVFTGELFF
TGTGCCAGCAGCCCCCGCCGCGGTACGGGAGGGGTGTTTACCGGGGAGCTGTTTTTT
>TRBJ2-5|-|TRBV5-1|-
CASSSEADYRQETQYF
TGCGCCAGCAGCTCAGAGGCGGACTACCGACAAGAGACCCAGTACTTC
>TRBJ2-1|few|TRBV11-2|-
CASSLGDGEQFF
TGTGCCAGCAGCTTAGGGGACGGTGAGCAGTTCTTC
>TRBJ1-2|many|TRBV5-1|TRBD1
CASSLGRQGPYGYTF
TGCGCCAGCAGCTTGGGACGACAGGGGCCCTATGGCTACACCTTC
>TRBJ2-2|many|TRBV12-3/TRBV12-4|TRBD2
CASSPQSGSYTGELFF
TGTGCCAGCAGTCCACAAAGCGGGAGTTATACCGGGGAGCTGTTTTTT
>TRBJ1-6|many|TRBV20-1|-
CSARGTPLGSPLHF
TGCAGTGCCAGAGGGACACCCTTGGGCTCACCCCTCCACTTT
>TRBJ2-2|-|TRBV2|-
CAVQGENTGELFF
TGTGCCGTCCAGGGAGAGAACACCGGGGAGCTGTTTTTT
>TRBJ2-1|few|TRBV11-3|TRBD2
CASSLPWTRSNEQFF
TGTGCCAGCAGCTTACCCTGGACTAGGAGTAATGAGCAGTTCTTC
>TRBJ2-2|few|TRBV15|-
CATSRDSITGELFF
TGTGCCACCAGTCGGGACTCAATAACCGGGGAGCTGTTTTTT
>TRBJ2-3|many|TRBV20-1|TRBD2
CSARDISPSGMPGISTDTQYF
TGCAGTGCTAGAGATATCTCCCCTAGCGGGATGCCTGGAATCAGCACAGATACGCAGTATTTT
>TRBJ1-2|few|TRBV5-1|-
CASSLNRDTPHSTF
TGCGCCAGCAGCCTGAACCGGGACACCCCTCACTCCACCTTC
>TRBJ2-1|-|TRBV20-1|TRBD2
CSATGGREQFF
TGCAGTGCTACGGGCGGGAGGGAGCAGTTCTTC
>TRBJ1-2|few|TRBV7-8|TRBD1
CASSLEGQGHYGYTF
TGTGCCAGCAGCTTAGAGGGACAGGGCCACTATGGCTACACCTTC
>TRBJ2-3|few|TRBV10-3|-
CAIRLGSADTQYF
TGTGCCATCAGGCTAGGGAGCGCGGATACGCAGTATTTT
>TRBJ2-1|-|TRBV6-1|TRBD1
CASKPQTGLYNEQFF
TGTGCCAGCAAACCCCAGACAGGGCTCTACAATGAGCAGTTCTTC
>TRBJ2-7|-|TRBV6-2/TRBV6-3|TRBD2
CASRRLAGTYEQYF
TGTGCCAGCAGACGGCTAGCGGGCACCTACGAGCAGTACTTC
>TRBJ1-5|many|TRBV5-1|-
CASSLGVQPNQPQHF
TGCGCCAGCAGCTTGGGAGTCCAGCCCAATCAGCCCCAGCATTTT
>TRBJ1-6|many|TRBV6-1|-
CASSDLNRDSNSPLHF
TGTGCCAGCAGTGACTTAAACAGGGATAGTAATTCACCCCTCCACTTT
>TRBJ2-5|-|TRBV6-2/TRBV6-3|-
CASRGFGRRETQYF
TGTGCCAGCAGGGGTTTCGGCCGCCGAGAGACCCAGTACTTC
>TRBJ2-7|few|TRBV6-5|-
CASSYYPRSSYEQYF
TGTGCCAGCAGTTACTACCCGAGGAGCTCCTACGAGCAGTACTTC
>TRBJ2-7|few|TRBV4-2|TRBD1
CASSQRQGARQDEQYF
TGTGCCAGCAGTCAGAGACAGGGGGCGCGTCAGGACGAGCAGTACTTC
>TRBJ1-2|many|TRBV6-1|-
CASRLGLLAYGYTF
TGTGCCAGCAGGCTCGGACTGCTCGCCTATGGCTACACCTTC
>TRBJ2-7|-|TRBV4-1|TRBD2
CASSHPGLAGAPLGEQYF
TGCGCCAGCAGCCACCCGGGACTAGCGGGAGCCCCGCTGGGCGAGCAGTACTTC